Listed below are T cell receptor beta chains from one sample, sequenced in a study of blood T cell repertoires in COVID-19. Measured with immunoSEQ multiplex PCR; TCRdb has only the in-frame clones, and not every one. Of roughly 100,000 clones listed, 80% to 90% are singletons. Sequencing input: peripheral blood. All receptors derive from a human donor in a cohort sampled during active COVID-19. Both conserved end residues are part of each CDR3. The order of the fields is CDR3 DNA, CDR3 protein, clone size, V gene, D gene, CDR3 length, J gene. The D gene is left open where the match is weak. Part of the rows lack a size; the others show once, few, many or a class for expanded clones.

TGTGCCAGCAGCCAAGATGGGACCCTGAGGGGGGAGACCCAGTACTTC CASSQDGTLRGETQYF few TRBV4-2 NA 16 TRBJ2-5
TGTGCCAGCAGCTCGGTTGCCACCTACAATGAGCAGTTCTTC CASSSVATYNEQFF NA TRBV7-2 NA 14 TRBJ2-1
TGTGCCAGCAGCAAAGTCAGATTTGGGACAGGGGGCAAAGAACTTGGGGCCAACGTCCTGACTTTC CASSKVRFGTGGKELGANVLTF NA TRBV21-1 NA 22 TRBJ2-6
TGTGCCAGCTCGCCTAACACCGGAGGGGATGAGCAGTTCTTC CASSPNTGGDEQFF few TRBV18 NA 14 TRBJ2-1
TGTGCCAGCACCGACACCCTGGTCTCAAACTCTGGAAACACCATATATTTT CASTDTLVSNSGNTIYF once TRBV3-1/TRBV3-2 NA 17 TRBJ1-3
TGTGCCAGCAGCGCTATACCGGGAGCCGAAGCTTTCTTT CASSAIPGAEAFF NA TRBV7-2 NA 13 TRBJ1-1
TGCGCCAGCAGCTTGGACGGGACAGGGCCCTATGGCTACACCTTC CASSLDGTGPYGYTF NA TRBV5-1 TRBD1 15 TRBJ1-2
TGTGCCAGCAGCTTCCCCAATCACTTGAACGCTAAAGCGGGAGAAGCCTACGAGCAGTACTTC CASSFPNHLNAKAGEAYEQYF once TRBV21-1 NA 21 TRBJ2-7
TGTGCCAGCAGCCAAGAAATCCGGGGGTTAACTAGCACAGATACGCAGTATTTT CASSQEIRGLTSTDTQYF NA TRBV4-2 NA 18 TRBJ2-3
TGTGCCAGCAGTTCCGGGAGGGCCGGTTACAATGAGCAGTTCTTC CASSSGRAGYNEQFF NA TRBV11-3 TRBD2 15 TRBJ2-1
TGCGCCAGCAGCTTGAGGGACACAATACCTGGGGAGCAGTACTTC CASSLRDTIPGEQYF NA TRBV5-1 NA 15 TRBJ2-7